A single sample is the source of the 25 T cell receptor beta chains below, sequenced in a study of T-cell reconstitution after alpha-beta-depleted transplantation in children (dated by TCRdb to the mid-2010s). Sample treatment or condition, as interpreted from the label and publication: allogeneic hematopoietic cell transplantation with graft depleted of TCRalphabeta T cells and CD19 B cells. The receptor library was made with PCR. For sequencing, an Illumina HiSeq 2500 was employed. TCR libraries were prepared with molecular barcoding, using unique molecular identifiers to normalize TCRbeta repertoire quantification. Using fastp trimming at Q25 and MiXCR clonotype assembly, TCRdb reanalyzed the public sequencing data and kept in-frame beta chains. Rows with one shared CDR3 protein collapse into an entry with the most common genes and DNA. The sample table records some 440,000 distinct CDR3 sequences; roughly 16% of these occur just once. Clones ranked in the top ten supply over 25% of the sample.

The specimen was PBMCs, mostly from graft donor cells, collected 360 days after TCRalphabeta/CD19-depleted stem cell transplant. The receptors were sampled from a boy younger than two who had a stem cell transplant for Wiskott-Aldrich syndrome, so the T cells may come from the graft donor.

The rearrangement links TRBV27 to TRBJ2-1; no clear D gene. This CDR3 has 12 amino acids. Germline lookup yields CDR1 MNHEY and CDR2 SMNVEV (reference sequence). The V and J ends lost 2 bases and 8 bases respectively, with 7 bases between them. This CDR3 is CASSLNRYEQFF. In DNA, the CDR3 is TGTGCCAGCAGTTTAAATCGATATGAGCAGTTCTTC.

The rearrangement uses TRBV7-9 and TRBJ2-7; 8 bases match TRBD1. This CDR3 comprises 16 residues. Trimming cost V 1 base and J 4 bases; bases outside gene matches: 9. Germline V lookup: CDR1 SEHNR, CDR2 FQNEAQ (reference sequence). CDR3 DNA: TGTGCCAGCAGCTTAGGGTCAGGGGGCCTCGGATACGAGCAGTACTTC. This encodes CASSLGSGGLGYEQYF.

This sequence joins TRBV7-8 and TRBJ2-4; 7 nucleotides align to TRBD2. CDR1 and CDR2 from the germline V gene are SGHVS and FQNEAQ. V dropped 5 bases and J dropped 3; count of bases not matched to a gene: 13. The CDR3 extends over 17 amino acids. CDR3 DNA: TGTGCCAGCAGCGGTCGGGGGAGCGGGACCGGCAAAAACATTCAGTACTTC. Translated, it gives CASSGRGSGTGKNIQYF.

J is TRBJ2-7 and V is TRBV20-1; possible D gene TRBD1, 6 bases. Between the trimmed V and J ends, which lost 2 bases and 3 bases, there was a span of 20 bases. Germline V lookup: CDR1 DFQATT, CDR2 SNEGSKA (reference sequence). The CDR3 spans 16 residues. CDR3 in amino acids: CSARRSPGVKNYEQYF. CDR3 nucleotides: TGCAGTGCTAGAAGGTCCCCAGGGGTAAAGAACTACGAGCAGTACTTC.

This clonotype has just a few counts. The V gene is TRBV6-2 or TRBV6-3, the J gene TRBJ2-2; D not resolved. V was cut by 2 bases and J by 2 bases, with 12 bases left in between. This CDR3 is built from 16 residues. CDR1 is MNHEY and CDR2 is SVGEGT in the germline V gene. For the CDR3, the DNA is TGTGCCAGCAGTTACGCCAGGAAATTTAACACCGGGGAGCTGTTTTTT. Translation gives CASSYARKFNTGELFF.

This clonotype was picked up many times. The chain has TRBV12-3 or TRBV12-4 and TRBJ2-2; D is ambiguous. V was pared by 8 bases and J by 7 bases, with 11 bases between. This CDR3 comprises 12 residues. The CDR3 region is CASYSWGGELFF. The CDR3 region has the DNA TGTGCCAGCTACTCCTGGGGCGGGGAGCTGTTTTTT.

V gene TRBV10-3 combines with J gene TRBJ2-5; unclear D gene. V was clipped by 3 bases and J by 1 base, with 15 bases between them. Germline V gives CDR1 ENHRY, CDR2 SYGVKD. The CDR3 covers 16 residues. CDR3 amino acids: CAISDAFRRTQETQYF. The DNA of the CDR3 is TGTGCCATCAGTGACGCGTTCCGACGGACCCAAGAGACCCAGTACTTC.

V and J are TRBV10-3 and TRBJ2-1, with 9 nucleotides matching TRBD1. CDR1 ENHRY and CDR2 SYGVKD come from the germline V gene. The CDR3 is 14 residues long. J lost 9 bases, V lost 6 bases, and 9 bases had no gene match. This CDR3 is CAISGGTGTIEQFF. CDR3 sequence (DNA): TGTGCCATCAGCGGGGGGACAGGGACTATTGAGCAGTTCTTC.

The table lists this clonotype with many counts. The chain joins TRBV5-1 to TRBJ1-4; D not certain. Trimming removed 3 bases at V and 7 bases at J, with 13 bases between. The CDR3 has 14 residues. Looked up from germline, CDR1 is SGHRS and CDR2 is YFSETQ. In DNA, the CDR3 is TGCGCCAGCAGCTCGGCGGATGTTAGTGAAAAACTGTTTTTT. It translates to CASSSADVSEKLFF.

In its sample, this clonotype was seen a few times. V gene TRBV5-1 combines with J gene TRBJ2-2, with 7 bases matching TRBD1. There are 14 residues in the CDR3. Per germline, CDR1 SGHRS and CDR2 YFSETQ. With V trimmed by 4 bases and J by 3 bases, 3 bases remained unmatched. The CDR3: CASSPTGDTGELFF. Here the CDR3 DNA reads TGCGCCAGCAGCCCAACAGGGGACACCGGGGAGCTGTTTTTT. The full variable domain, with the rest looked up from reference TRBV5-1 and TRBJ2-2, is KAGVTQTPRYLIKTRGQQVTLSCSPISGHRSVSWYQQTPGQGLQFLFEYFSETQRNKGNFPGRFSGRQFSNSRSEMNVSTLELGDSALYLCASSPTGDTGELFFGEGSRLTVL.

Judged by abundance, this clonotype is medium-sized. V gene TRBV2 combines with J gene TRBJ2-7, with 9 bases aligning to TRBD2. Germline V lookup: CDR1 SNHLY, CDR2 FYNNEI. V gave up 3 bases and J gave up 3 bases; unmatched junction bases: 6. The CDR3 is 15 residues long. The CDR3 loop reads CASSENLAGVYEQYF. Here the CDR3 DNA reads TGTGCCAGCAGTGAGAATTTAGCGGGAGTCTACGAGCAGTACTTC.

This rearrangement joins TRBV6-5 to TRBJ1-1; 9 bases align to TRBD1. CDR3 length: 13 residues. Germline V gives CDR1 MNHEY, CDR2 SVGAGI. J was trimmed by 10 bases and V by 2 bases; bases with no gene match: 5. The CDR3 is CASSYQDRGRAFF. In DNA, the CDR3 is TGTGCCAGCAGTTACCAGGACAGGGGAAGAGCTTTCTTT.

V usage is TRBV7-6 and J usage is TRBJ2-1, with D unresolved. The length of the CDR3 is 15 residues. Germline-derived CDR1 and CDR2 are SGHVS and FNYEAQ. V was pared by 5 bases and J by 7 bases, with 18 bases between. This CDR3 is CASSPRGQSSNEQFF. The CDR3 DNA is TGTGCCAGCAGCCCTAGAGGCCAGAGTTCTAATGAGCAGTTCTTC.

V gene TRBV20-1 combines with J gene TRBJ2-7; no clear D gene. There are 14 residues in the CDR3. V lost 3 bases to trimming and J lost 3 bases, with 15 bases between them. Germline CDR1 is DFQATT and CDR2 is SNEGSKA (reference sequence). The CDR3 loop reads CSASPIGSNYEQYF. The CDR3 DNA follows: TGCAGTGCTAGCCCCATCGGCTCCAACTACGAGCAGTACTTC.

A few counts support this clonotype. The chain joins TRBV24-1 to TRBJ2-2; D not resolved. The CDR3 extends over 16 amino acids. V was pared by 2 bases and J by 0 bases, with 9 bases between. Germline assignment: CDR1 KGHDR and CDR2 SFDVKD. The CDR3 region is CATSDSKRPNTGELFF. The DNA for the CDR3 is TGTGCCACCAGTGATTCTAAACGTCCGAACACCGGGGAGCTGTTTTTT.

A few counts support this clonotype. The rearrangement uses TRBV27 and TRBJ2-7, with D possibly being TRBD1 (5 bases). CDR1 MNHEY and CDR2 SMNVEV come from the germline V gene (reference sequence). The V end was cut by 4 bases, the J end by 7 bases, with 14 bases between. This CDR3 is built from 13 residues. In nucleotides, the CDR3 is TGTGCCAGCAGTTCCCTGACAGTCTGGGAGCAGTACTTC. It is translated as CASSSLTVWEQYF.

This clonotype was counted only a few times. This chain connects TRBV6-5 to TRBJ2-7; 9 nucleotides agree with TRBD1. V shed 2 bases, J shed 4 bases, and the junction held 6 bases outside the gene matches. Germline V gene lookup returns CDR1 MNHEY and CDR2 SVGAGI. The length of the CDR3 is 15 residues. This CDR3 is CASSYRGQGGYEQYF. For the CDR3, the DNA is TGTGCCAGCAGTTACCGGGGACAGGGCGGATACGAGCAGTACTTC.

This clonotype turned up a few times. The rearrangement links TRBV18 to TRBJ2-3; D may be TRBD2 (6 bases). Germline V gene sequence: CDR1 KGHSH, CDR2 LQKENI. V dropped 1 base and J dropped 2 bases, with 22 bases sitting between them. The CDR3 contains 19 residues. CDR3 sequence: CASSPRRSGPLGTTDTQYF. The CDR3 DNA reads as TGTGCCAGCTCACCACGGCGAAGCGGGCCCCTAGGGACCACAGATACGCAGTATTTT. The full variable domain, with the rest looked up from reference TRBV18 and TRBJ2-3, is NAGVMQNPRHLVRRRGQEARLRCSPMKGHSHVYWYRQLPEEGLKFMVYLQKENIIDESGMPKERFSAEFPKEGPSILRIQQVVRGDSAAYFCASSPRRSGPLGTTDTQYFGPGTRLTVL.

This clonotype was detected a few times. This chain connects TRBV6-5 to TRBJ2-7; 7 bases line up with TRBD1. J gave up 7 bases and V 5 bases, and 5 bases lay outside the gene matches. The CDR3 loop spans 12 amino acids. Germline CDR1 and CDR2: MNHEY and SVGAGI. The CDR3 DNA follows: TGTGCCAGCAGTAACAGGGGTCGGGAGCAGTACTTC. Amino acid sequence: CASSNRGREQYF.

The chain combines TRBV27 with TRBJ2-2; D unresolved. Germline V gene data show CDR1 as MNHEY and CDR2 as SMNVEV (reference sequence). The CDR3 has 14 residues. The germline V and J ends were trimmed by 4 bases and 2 bases, with 8 bases remaining between them. CDR3 residues: CASSWFPNTGELFF. In nucleotides, the CDR3 is TGTGCCAGCAGTTGGTTCCCTAACACCGGGGAGCTGTTTTTT.

This clonotype was observed a handful of times. The chain recombines TRBV29-1 with TRBJ2-5, with D possibly being TRBD2 (6 bases). The V end was cut by 3 bases, the J end by 4 bases, with 15 bases between. This CDR3 contains 14 residues. Per the germline V gene, CDR1 is SQVTM and CDR2 is ANQGSEA. The CDR3 bases are TGCAGCGTTGATGGGGTGCCGGAGGGAGAGACCCAGTACTTC. This codes for CSVDGVPEGETQYF.

This clonotype was picked up a small number of times. CDR3 DNA sequence: TGCAGCGCAGCCCTGGACAGCGAAGGAGAGACCCAGTACTTC. Protein: CSAALDSEGETQYF. V is TRBV29-1 and J is TRBJ2-5; D may be TRBD1 (6 bases). Deletions cut 7 bases from V and 4 bases from J, with 19 bases between. CDR1 and CDR2 from the germline V gene are SQVTM and ANQGSEA. This CDR3 spans 14 amino acids.

In its sample, this clonotype was seen a few times. This sequence joins TRBV10-3 and TRBJ2-7; D is ambiguous. Trimming pared 3 bases from V and 5 bases from J, leaving 17 bases between. The CDR3 contains 15 residues. Germline V gene lookup returns CDR1 ENHRY and CDR2 SYGVKD. The CDR3 bases are TGTGCCATCAGTGAATCCCCGACAAGGACCCACGAGCAGTACTTC. Translation: CAISESPTRTHEQYF.

In this sample, this clonotype turned up many times. The chain combines TRBV25-1 with TRBJ2-1, with D possibly TRBD2 on 5 matching bases. CDR1 is MGHDK and CDR2 is SYGVNS in the germline V gene. The length of the CDR3 is 14 residues. Deletions cut 6 bases from V and 4 bases from J, with 13 bases between. The DNA of the CDR3 is TGTGCCAGCAGACCGGGGTATACTTACAATGAGCAGTTCTTC. This codes for CASRPGYTYNEQFF.

Only a few counts were recorded for this clonotype. The rearrangement joins TRBV6-5 to TRBJ2-1, with 8 bases lining up with TRBD1. Per germline, CDR1 MNHEY and CDR2 SVGAGI. V lost 4 bases, J lost 9 bases, and 14 bases stayed unmatched. This CDR3 region has 16 residues. For the CDR3, the DNA is TGTGCCAGCAGTTTAACAGGGGGTCCCCCCCACGGTGAGCAGTTCTTC. Residues: CASSLTGGPPHGEQFF.